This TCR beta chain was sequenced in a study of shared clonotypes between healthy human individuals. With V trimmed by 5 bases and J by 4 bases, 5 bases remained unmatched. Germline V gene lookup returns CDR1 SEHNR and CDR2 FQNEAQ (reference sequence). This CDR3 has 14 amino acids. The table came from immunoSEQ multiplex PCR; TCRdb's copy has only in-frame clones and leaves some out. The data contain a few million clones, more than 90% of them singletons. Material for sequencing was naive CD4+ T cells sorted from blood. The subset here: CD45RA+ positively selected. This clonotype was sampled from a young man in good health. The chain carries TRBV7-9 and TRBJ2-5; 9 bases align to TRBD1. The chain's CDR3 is CASSLQGAGETQYF. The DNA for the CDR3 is TGTGCCAGCAGCCTACAGGGGGCAGGAGAGACCCAGTACTTC.